This T cell receptor (beta chain) was captured in a study of T-cell reconstitution after alpha-beta-depleted transplantation in children. This sample's TCRbeta library carried unique molecular identifier barcodes. MiXCR, run by TCRdb on the PCR reads, gives a single entry per CDR3 protein. The table records fewer than 700,000 distinct CDR3 sequences, 10% to 15% of them present only once. This clonotype was seen a handful of times. The antigen remains unidentified. Study-level points and caveats: Surviving recipient cells, namely T cells and thymic progenitors, were the source of high day-60 TCRbeta diversity in some patients. The study reportedly traced alpha-beta T cells about two months after transplant to several hundred expanded graft clones. The authors attributed T-cell counts and diversity one year after transplant mostly to newly produced T cells.

The source of this sequence is a male patient aged 10-17 years who had a stem cell transplant for acute myeloid leukemia, so the T cells may come from the graft donor. The starting material was PBMCs, mostly from graft donor cells, obtained 360 days after TCRalphabeta/CD19-depleted stem cell transplant.

CDR3 nucleotides: TGCGCCAGCAGCTCCGAGACAGGGGGACCCACTGAAGCTTTCTTT. As protein: CASSSETGGPTEAFF. The rearrangement joins TRBV5-1 to TRBJ1-1; 9 bases are shared with TRBD1. This CDR3 contains 15 residues. V dropped 3 bases and J dropped 4; count of bases not matched to a gene: 7. Germline CDR1 SGHRS, CDR2 YFSETQ.